This T cell receptor (beta chain) was retrieved from a study of control samples from healthy donors and cancer patients. Produced via immunoSEQ multiplex PCR; TCRdb's table is partial and in-frame only. The data hold over 100,000 clones, with approximately 92% observed a single time. Germline V gene sequence: CDR1 SGHAT, CDR2 FQNNGV. V lost 4 bases to trimming and J lost 6 bases, with 13 bases between them. This CDR3 has 13 amino acids. This sequence joins TRBV11-2 and TRBJ2-7, with D possibly called TRBD1 or TRBD2 (5 bases each). This clonotype originated in a woman in her 50s in good health. The sequencing sample was made of blood. The chain's CDR3 is CASSWDDGAEQYF. CDR3 DNA: TGTGCCAGCAGCTGGGACGACGGGGCCGAGCAGTACTTC.